The present T cell receptor (beta chain) was sequenced within a study of blood T cells in healthy people across ages (dated by TCRdb to about 2015). For context, the study as a whole: In model experiments, roughly one uniquely barcoded TCR beta cDNA molecule per two T cells was captured by template switching. To track age-related changes in TCR beta repertoire diversity, the study relied on deep sequencing normalized with unique cDNA molecular identifiers. The donors were divided into four age groups: young (average around 17 years), middle-aged (almost 40), aged (approximately 64) and long-lived (82). To avoid experimental bias, donors of different ages were spread randomly across the sequencing lanes. The study analyzed two additional independent replicas of 1 million unique cDNA reads from the same blood draw for two donors, one aged 18 to 29 and one aged 80 or older. The full study reports these points: Observed TCR beta diversity per million T cells fell roughly linearly with age, and a significant reduction was already apparent by age around 40. Total diversity estimates from one million sequenced T cells were considered lower bounds and underestimates. There was a strong correlation between observed TCR beta diversity and the percentage of naive T cells measured by flow cytometry. Donor CMV infection status was unknown, potentially confounding age-related changes in expanded clonotypes. Conclusive comparison of naive and antigen-experienced compartments was prevented by the profiling of bulk unsorted PBMCs. Compared with the aged group, the long-lived group had more naive CD4+ T cells, fewer expanded clones and increased TCR diversity, suggesting age selection.

The donors were roughly 39 Caucasian individuals from Russia, aged roughly 6 to 100 years, who were systemically healthy. Ten milliliters of peripheral blood were drawn from each donor into EDTA-treated Vacutainer tubes. PBMCs were isolated by Ficoll-Paque density-gradient centrifugation, with at least 7 million obtained per sample. Trizol reagent was used to extract total RNA from the PBMCs, yielding at least 6 micrograms per sample. The percentages of naive CD45RAhigh/CD27high T cells were determined by flow cytometry on a PBMC aliquot from every donor. Taken from cysteine to phenylalanine, the CDR3 has 17 residues. Of the read, only the CDR3 DNA is kept; its 51 bases are in frame from base 1. Trimming takes 6 bases off V and 6 bases off J; junction bases not matched to a gene: 15. The germline V gene specifies MDHEN as CDR1 and SYDVKM as CDR2. Library method: 5' RACE. The instrument was an Illumina HiSeq 2500. A second PCR of about 7 to 12 cycles was run with a J-beta primer mix and a sample-barcoded 5' primer. Each TCR beta cDNA molecule received a unique molecular identifier from a template-switch 5' adaptor carrying 12 random nucleotides. Each sample yielded at least 2.5 million CDR3-containing paired-end reads. The Mint cDNA synthesis kit, primed by a TRBC-specific oligonucleotide, was used to synthesize first-strand cDNA from all RNA. After uracil-DNA glycosylase treatment, a first 18-cycle PCR used universal primers M1SS and BC2_uni_R on all cDNA. The paper's data handling went like this. For normalization, 1 million high-quality reads were randomly selected from each sample, with every read carrying a distinct molecular identifier. Instead of being binned into consensus sequences, reads that shared molecular identifiers were thrown out. CDR3 identification, clonotype clustering and error correction used MiTCR with a Q25 quality threshold and the strictest error-elimination algorithm. A nonparametric unseen species model using Euler transformation provided a lower-bound estimate of total TCR beta diversity. TCRdb reprocessing: public reads trimmed at Q25 with fastp, clones called with MiXCR, in-frame beta chains kept. Entries that share a CDR3 protein sequence are merged under the most common genes and DNA. In this record, the V and J calls reflect TCRdb's handling and not the investigators' own analysis. This sample lists roughly 1,700,000 distinct CDR3 sequences; about 28% were detected once. 7.7% of the sample is taken by the ten largest.

Concerning this clonotype itself: This receptor's antigen is unknown. No much larger clone is present one base from it, and per-base qualities are unavailable.

The TCR was taken from a woman between 25 and 40 years old in good health. Material: blood. In this chain, TRBV28 is recombined with TRBJ1-2, and TRBD1 aligns with 11 junction nucleotides. The nucleotide sequence reads as follows: TGTGCCAGCAGCTTAGGTCTAAGGACAGGGGGCAGCCATGGCTACACCTTC. It is translated as CASSLGLRTGGSHGYTF.